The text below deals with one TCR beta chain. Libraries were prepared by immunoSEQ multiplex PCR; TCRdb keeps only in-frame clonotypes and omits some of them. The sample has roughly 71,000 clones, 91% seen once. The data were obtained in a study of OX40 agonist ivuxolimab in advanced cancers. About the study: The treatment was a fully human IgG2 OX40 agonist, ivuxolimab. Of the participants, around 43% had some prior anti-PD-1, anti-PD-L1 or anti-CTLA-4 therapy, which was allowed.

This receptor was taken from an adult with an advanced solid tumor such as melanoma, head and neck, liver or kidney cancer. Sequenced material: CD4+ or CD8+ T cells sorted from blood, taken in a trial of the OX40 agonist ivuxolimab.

The CDR3 coding sequence is TGTGCCAGCTCACTTCCTCCCCGACTAGAAGAGACCCAGTACTTC. Its translation is CASSLPPRLEETQYF. The chain links TRBV18 to TRBJ2-5; possibly TRBD2 for D (6 bases). The V gene lost 4 bases and the J gene lost 3 bases, with 15 bases spanning the gap. This CDR3 region has 15 residues. CDR1 is KGHSH, CDR2 LQKENI, per germline.